The clone carrying this T cell receptor (beta chain) was observed a few times. TCRdb called the 5' RACE reads again in MiXCR, with one record for every CDR3 protein. The repertoire has 400,000 to 450,000 distinct CDR3 sequences, about 19% of them found once; the top ten carry roughly 19%. These data originate in a study of T cells after yellow fever vaccination. The CDR3 is 15 amino acids. In germline, CDR1 is SQVTM, CDR2 ANQGSEA. With V trimmed by 3 bases and J by 6 bases, 5 bases remained unmatched. The source is a young man who received the YFV17D yellow fever vaccine. The chain carries TRBV29-1 and TRBJ2-3, with 14 bases identical to TRBD2. Sequencing was performed on PBMCs, taken before the yellow fever booster vaccination. The CDR3 DNA is TGCAGCGTTGACGGGACTAGCGGGGGCCGGGATACGCAGTATTTT. This translates into CSVDGTSGGRDTQYF.